The rows below give T cell receptor beta chains drawn from one sample of a study of OX40 agonist ivuxolimab in advanced cancers. The assay was immunoSEQ multiplex PCR, and TCRdb's table has in-frame clones only and misses some. The data hold 50,000 or so clones, with less than 90% observed a single time. This sample comprised CD4+ or CD8+ T cells sorted from blood, obtained in a trial of the OX40 agonist ivuxolimab. The receptors here all came from an adult with an advanced solid tumor such as melanoma, head and neck, liver or kidney cancer. Both conserved end residues are part of each CDR3. The order of the fields is clone size, J gene, V gene, CDR3 protein. Expanded clones are given a class, and other clones once, few, many or no size at all.

clone size: -
J gene: TRBJ1-2
V gene: TRBV28
CDR3 protein: CASSIGINYGYTF

clone size: -
J gene: TRBJ1-1
V gene: TRBV7-6
CDR3 protein: CASSLQGADTEAFF

clone size: -
J gene: TRBJ1-1
V gene: TRBV18
CDR3 protein: CASSPQLRQGGVNTEAFF

clone size: -
J gene: TRBJ1-1
V gene: TRBV30
CDR3 protein: CAWSGQGLEAFF

clone size: once
J gene: TRBJ2-4
V gene: TRBV19
CDR3 protein: CASTGLAGGPINIQYF

clone size: -
J gene: TRBJ2-2
V gene: TRBV10-1
CDR3 protein: CASSGDRVGPGELFF

clone size: -
J gene: TRBJ2-2
V gene: TRBV5-1
CDR3 protein: CASSLTLRGGTGELFF

clone size: -
J gene: TRBJ1-3
V gene: TRBV2
CDR3 protein: CASSVDSSGNTIYF

clone size: -
J gene: TRBJ1-2
V gene: TRBV4-1
CDR3 protein: CASSQGQGGYTF

clone size: -
J gene: TRBJ2-3
V gene: TRBV15
CDR3 protein: CATSRGPSTQADTQYF

clone size: -
J gene: TRBJ1-2
V gene: TRBV7-2
CDR3 protein: CASTRTGVLGYTF

clone size: -
J gene: TRBJ1-6
V gene: TRBV19
CDR3 protein: CASSVARINSPLHF

clone size: -
J gene: TRBJ1-2
V gene: TRBV27
CDR3 protein: CASSLREFSNYGYTF

clone size: once
J gene: TRBJ1-1
V gene: TRBV5-1
CDR3 protein: CASSLLRGADTEAFF

clone size: -
J gene: TRBJ1-1
V gene: TRBV11-2
CDR3 protein: CASSLERGTEAFF

clone size: -
J gene: TRBJ1-1
V gene: TRBV7-7
CDR3 protein: CASSLGGTENTEAFF